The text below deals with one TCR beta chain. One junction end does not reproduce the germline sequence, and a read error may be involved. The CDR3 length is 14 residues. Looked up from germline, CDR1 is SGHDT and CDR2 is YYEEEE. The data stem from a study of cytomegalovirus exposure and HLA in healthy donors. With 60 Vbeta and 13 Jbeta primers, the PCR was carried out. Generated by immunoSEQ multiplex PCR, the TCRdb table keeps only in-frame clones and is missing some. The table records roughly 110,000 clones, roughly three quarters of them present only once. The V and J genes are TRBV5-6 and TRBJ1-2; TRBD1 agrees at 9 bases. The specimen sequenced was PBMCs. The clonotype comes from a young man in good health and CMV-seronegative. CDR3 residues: CASSLAGQGYGYPF. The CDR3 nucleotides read TGTGCCAGCAGCTTGGCGGGACAGGGTTACGGCTACCCCTTC.